This entry lists 28 T cell receptor beta chains sequenced from one sample in a study of T cell responses to AZD1222 COVID-19 vaccine. Assay used: immunoSEQ multiplex PCR; TCRdb lists only in-frame clones, some missing. The profile shows about 110,000 clones, about 88% of them singletons. Sequenced here: peripheral blood, sampled on day 0 of AZD1222 vaccination. These receptors originate from an adult in good health.

The J gene is TRBJ2-3, the V gene TRBV5-6; D could derive from TRBD1 or TRBD2 (8 bases each). In germline, CDR1 is SGHDT, CDR2 YYEEEE. Deletions cut 6 bases from V and 3 bases from J, with 23 bases between. This CDR3 is built from 17 residues. DNA for the CDR3: TGTGCCAGCACCCTCGGCGGGGGGACAGGCCGAACAGATACGCAGTATTTT. Protein product: CASTLGGGTGRTDTQYF.

This clone has just one count. The V and J genes are TRBV27 and TRBJ1-2; no clear D gene. The V end lost 8 bases, the J end lost 2 bases, and 12 bases lay between the germline ends. Germline V gives CDR1 MNHEY, CDR2 SMNVEV (reference sequence). This CDR3 spans 13 amino acids. DNA for the CDR3: TGTGCCAGCGGCCGTCTAGGGAACTATGGCTACACCTTC. The encoded protein is CASGRLGNYGYTF.

V is TRBV7-2 and J is TRBJ2-7, with 8 bases fitting TRBD1. The V gene end was trimmed by 3 bases and the J gene end by 5 bases; junction bases not matched to a gene: 6. CDR1 and CDR2 (germline): SGHTA, FQGNSA. The CDR3 has 14 amino acids. CDR3 sequence: CASSLDRVFDEQYF. The CDR3 nucleotides read TGTGCCAGCAGCTTGGACAGGGTCTTCGACGAGCAGTACTTC.

The chain carries TRBV6-2 or TRBV6-3 and TRBJ2-7; no definite D call. The CDR3 contains 16 residues. CDR1 is MNHEY, CDR2 SVGEGT, per germline. The ends were cut back, 0 bases at V and 5 bases at J, with 17 bases in the middle. The CDR3 reads CASSYSIGQPRNEQYF. The CDR3 region has the DNA TGTGCCAGCAGTTACTCGATTGGCCAGCCTAGGAACGAGCAGTACTTC.

This chain links TRBV10-3 with TRBJ2-7; TRBD1 aligns across 10 bases. The CDR3 is made up of 13 amino acids. The germline V gene has CDR1 ENHRY and CDR2 SYGVKD. V lost 2 bases to trimming and J lost 6 bases; unmatched junction nucleotides: 1. The CDR3 DNA reads as TGTGCCATCAGTGAGGGGGACAGGGGCGAGCAGTACTTC. It translates to CAISEGDRGEQYF.

V is TRBV14 and J is TRBJ2-1; D ambiguous. The CDR3 consists of 13 residues. V was shortened by 4 bases and J by 9 bases, with 13 bases between the two germline ends. CDR1 is SGHDN, CDR2 FVKESK, per germline. CDR3 in amino acids: CASSPRPSPEQFF. The CDR3 DNA follows: TGTGCCAGCAGCCCACGTCCGTCGCCTGAGCAGTTCTTC.

This clone was observed a handful of times. The V gene is TRBV5-1, the J gene TRBJ1-1; possible D gene TRBD1, 5 bases. CDR1 is SGHRS, CDR2 YFSETQ, per germline. V was clipped by 3 bases and J by 0 bases, with 12 bases between them. CDR3 length equals 15 residues. The DNA of the CDR3 is TGCGCCAGCAGCTCAGGGACGGCCATGAACACTGAAGCTTTCTTT. It translates to CASSSGTAMNTEAFF.

This clone was seen a single time. The J gene is TRBJ1-1, the V gene TRBV6-5; D is ambiguous. The CDR3 length is 13 residues. The ends were cut back, 6 bases at V and 5 bases at J, with 13 bases in the middle. Germline assignment: CDR1 MNHEY and CDR2 SVGAGI. CDR3 protein: CASSFRRGTEAFF. Here the CDR3 DNA reads TGTGCCAGCAGCTTTAGACGGGGTACTGAAGCTTTCTTT.

The chain has TRBV19 and TRBJ1-2, with D possibly matching TRBD1 (6 bases). The CDR3 sequence is 13 residues long. The germline V gene has CDR1 LNHDA and CDR2 SQIVND (reference sequence). The V end lost 5 bases, the J end lost 5 bases, and 12 bases lay between the germline ends. In DNA, the CDR3 is TGTGCCAGTAGTCTTCGCAGGGGTTATGGCTACACCTTC. Its protein is CASSLRRGYGYTF.

This chain uses TRBV28 with TRBJ1-1; D is undetermined. Trimming pared 6 bases from V and 1 base from J, leaving 9 bases between. Germline CDR1 reads MDHEN; CDR2 reads SYDVKM. The CDR3 is 13 amino acids. CDR3 coding DNA: TGTGCCAGCAGAGAGGACGGGAACACTGAAGCTTTCTTT. Its translation: CASREDGNTEAFF.

The chain employs TRBV7-2 and TRBJ2-2, with D hard to call. Germline V gene lookup returns CDR1 SGHTA and CDR2 FQGNSA. Trimming removed 2 bases from V and 0 bases from J, with 4 bases in between. This CDR3 region has 14 residues. Written as DNA, the CDR3 is TGTGCCAGCAGCTTAATCCCGAACACCGGGGAGCTGTTTTTT. The encoded protein is CASSLIPNTGELFF.

The chain couples TRBV21-1 to TRBJ2-7. TRBV21-1 is designated a pseudogene. CDR3 length: 13 amino acids. In DNA, the CDR3 is TGTGCCAGCCCGGGGCCCTGTCCCTACGAGCAGTACGTC. It codes for CASPGPCPYEQYV.

The V and J genes are TRBV11-2 and TRBJ2-1; TRBD2 matches 12 bases. V gave up 6 bases and J gave up 0 bases; unmatched junction bases: 12. Germline CDR1 is SGHAT and CDR2 is FQNNGV. The CDR3 consists of 19 residues. CDR3 amino acids: CASRTWTSGDESSYNEQFF. CDR3 sequence (DNA): TGTGCCAGCAGGACCTGGACTAGCGGGGATGAGAGCTCCTACAATGAGCAGTTCTTC.

In its sample, this clone was seen a few times. V usage is TRBV11-3 and J usage is TRBJ2-5; either TRBD1 or TRBD2 may fit D (6 bases each). The CDR3 spans 14 residues. The ends were cut back, 5 bases at V and 4 bases at J, with 14 bases in the middle. CDR1 is SGHNT, CDR2 YENEEA, per germline. CDR3 region: CASSPSGAGETQYF. The CDR3 coding sequence is TGTGCCAGCAGCCCGTCGGGGGCGGGAGAGACCCAGTACTTC.

The V call is TRBV30, the J call TRBJ2-7; D is tentatively TRBD1 or TRBD2 (5 bases each). Germline CDR1 is GTSNPN and CDR2 is SVGIG (reference sequence). The CDR3 is 12 amino acids. V lost 0 bases and J lost 3, with 6 bases in between. The CDR3 spells CAWSVGVYEQYF. CDR3 nucleotides: TGTGCCTGGAGTGTGGGGGTCTACGAGCAGTACTTC.

The chain carries TRBV9 and TRBJ1-4, with D unclear. From germline, CDR1 is SGDLS and CDR2 YYNGEE. The V gene lost 0 bases and the J gene lost 5 bases, with 8 bases spanning the gap. This CDR3 comprises 14 residues. As DNA, the CDR3 is TGTGCCAGCAGCGTAGACAGATCGAATGAAAAACTGTTTTTT. This sequence encodes CASSVDRSNEKLFF.

V usage is TRBV29-1 and J usage is TRBJ2-7; perhaps TRBD1 as D (5 bases). CDR1 SQVTM and CDR2 ANQGSEA come from the germline V gene. The CDR3 contains 14 residues. V was shortened by 2 bases and J by 0 bases, with 11 bases between the two germline ends. CDR3 in amino acids: CSVETDDSSYEQYF. Here the CDR3 DNA reads TGCAGCGTTGAAACTGACGACAGCTCCTACGAGCAGTACTTC.

The chain recombines TRBV2 with TRBJ2-1, with 8 positions matching TRBD2. This CDR3 has 17 amino acids. V lost 6 bases and J lost 8; bases outside the gene matches: 18. The germline V gene encodes CDR1 SNHLY and CDR2 FYNNEI. DNA for the CDR3: TGTGCCAGCAGAACCGCCCGCGTTCCAGCGGGGGTGGATGAGCAGTTCTTC. Protein product: CASRTARVPAGVDEQFF.

The CDR3, as DNA: TGTGCCAGCAGCCGACCGAGACTAGCTAGCACAGATACGCAGTATTTT. Protein: CASSRPRLASTDTQYF. The chain recombines TRBV7-9 with TRBJ2-3; 7 bases line up with TRBD2. The CDR3 has 16 residues. V shed 5 bases, J shed 0 bases, and the junction held 8 bases outside the gene matches. Germline assignment: CDR1 SEHNR and CDR2 FQNEAQ (reference sequence).

This chain uses TRBV5-6 with TRBJ1-5, with 7 bases aligning to TRBD1. The germline V gene encodes CDR1 SGHDT and CDR2 YYEEEE. The CDR3 runs to 15 residues. The trim removed 4 bases at V and 4 bases at J, leaving 8 bases unmatched. The CDR3 spells CASSREGAWNQPQHF. CDR3 coding DNA: TGTGCCAGCAGCCGTGAGGGGGCGTGGAATCAGCCCCAGCATTTT.

The rearrangement links TRBV9 to TRBJ1-6, with a weak D call TRBD1 (6 bases). The CDR3 length is 15 residues. V was cut by 4 bases and J by 5 bases, with 13 bases left in between. CDR1 SGDLS and CDR2 YYNGEE come from the germline V gene. In nucleotides, the CDR3 is TGTGCCAGCAGCACTCGGACAGATAATAATTCACCCCTCCACTTT. Amino acids: CASSTRTDNNSPLHF. Variable domain in full (rest from reference TRBV9 and TRBJ1-6): DSGVTQTPKHLITATGQRVTLRCSPRSGDLSVYWYQQSLDQGLQFLIQYYNGEERAKGNILERFSAQQFPDLHSELNLSSLELGDSALYFCASSTRTDNNSPLHFGNGTRLTVT.

This chain links TRBV7-8 with TRBJ1-5, with D maybe TRBD1 (5 bases). The CDR3 runs to 16 residues. Per germline, CDR1 SGHVS and CDR2 FQNEAQ. V was cut by 4 bases and J by 7 bases, with 20 bases left in between. In DNA, the CDR3 is TGTGCCAGCAGCTCGCTGCACAGAGCAGGGCACCAGCCCCAGCATTTT. Protein product: CASSSLHRAGHQPQHF.

The chain is built from TRBV28 and TRBJ1-4, with unresolved D. The CDR3 runs to 15 residues. V was trimmed by 5 bases and J by 0 bases, leaving 10 bases between them. Looked up from germline, CDR1 is MDHEN and CDR2 is SYDVKM. CDR3 sequence reads: CASSAGYATNEKLFF. The CDR3 DNA is TGTGCCAGCAGTGCAGGCTATGCAACTAATGAAAAACTGTTTTTT.

The chain couples TRBV2 to TRBJ2-7; 11 positions match TRBD2. Germline trimming cut 4 bases from V and 0 bases from J; bases unmatched to any gene: 14. The CDR3 has 19 residues. Germline V gene sequence: CDR1 SNHLY, CDR2 FYNNEI. The CDR3 DNA sequence: TGTGCCAGCAGTGCCCCTTGGCTAGCGGGGGGCCGGGACTCCTACGAGCAGTACTTC. It is translated as CASSAPWLAGGRDSYEQYF.

The rearrangement links TRBV16 to TRBJ2-7; 7 bases agree with TRBD1. This CDR3 spans 16 amino acids. Trimming at V came to 0 bases and at J to 1 base, leaving 6 bases not matched to a gene. Germline V gives CDR1 KGHSY, CDR2 FQNENV. CDR3 amino acids: CASSQSGRDSSYEQYF. In nucleotides, the CDR3 is TGTGCCAGCAGCCAATCGGGCCGGGACAGTTCCTACGAGCAGTACTTC.

V gene TRBV5-4 combines with J gene TRBJ1-1; perhaps TRBD1 as D (6 bases). Trimming left V 7 bases short and J 7 bases short, with 14 bases between. Germline values: CDR1 SGHNT, CDR2 YYREEE (reference sequence). The CDR3 is 12 amino acids. The CDR3 sequence: CASGRGAREAFF. The CDR3 DNA reads TGTGCCAGCGGCAGGGGCGCACGTGAAGCTTTCTTT. Complete variable domain (other parts from reference TRBV5-4 and TRBJ1-1): ETGVTQSPTHLIKTRGQQVTLRCSSQSGHNTVSWYQQALGQGPQFIFQYYREEENGRGNFPPRFSGLQFPNYSSELNVNALELDDSALYLCASGRGAREAFFGQGTRLTVV.

V is TRBV5-1 and J is TRBJ1-4, with D tentatively TRBD1 (5 bases). This CDR3 is built from 14 residues. Trimming shortened V by 4 bases and J by 4 bases, and 11 bases separated the two germline ends. Germline V gene sequence: CDR1 SGHRS, CDR2 YFSETQ. CDR3 residues: CASSGGGLNEKLFF. The CDR3 nucleotides are TGCGCCAGCAGCGGTGGGGGTCTTAATGAAAAACTGTTTTTT.

This clone appeared a single time. V gene TRBV7-3 combines with J gene TRBJ1-2, with TRBD1 identical over 7 bases. V gave up 5 bases and J gave up 9 bases; unmatched junction bases: 9. The CDR3 is 13 amino acids. CDR1 and CDR2 from the germline V gene are SGHTA and FQGTGA. CDR3 DNA: TGTGCCAGCAGCCCAGGGGGTTTGGAGAGCTACACCTTC. This codes for CASSPGGLESYTF. Using reference TRBV7-3 and TRBJ1-2 for the parts outside the CDR3, the full variable domain is GAGVSQTPSNKVTEKGKYVELRCDPISGHTALYWYRQSLGQGPEFLIYFQGTGAADDSGLPNDRFFAVRPEGSVSTLKIQRTERGDSAVYLCASSPGGLESYTFGSGTRLTVV.